A selection of T cell receptor beta chains follows, all from one sample in a study of T cell responses to AZD1222 COVID-19 vaccine. Profiled with immunoSEQ multiplex PCR; TCRdb holds only in-frame clones, not every one. This sample yields roughly 79,000 clones, of which 70% to 85% are seen a single time; about 21% belongs to the top ten. The sample consisted of peripheral blood, taken on day 0 of AZD1222 vaccination. The receptors stem from an adult in good health. The CDR3 runs from the conserved cysteine through the conserved F or W. Fields, in order: clone size, CDR3 length, V gene, J gene, D gene, CDR3 protein, CDR3 DNA. A D gene is named only where the DNA matches it firmly. Some rows have no size entry. The others give once, few or many, or a class for an expanded clone.

-	12	TRBV6-5	TRBJ2-3	TRBD2	CASRSGADTQYF	TGTGCCAGCAGAAGCGGGGCAGATACGCAGTATTTT
-	12	TRBV11-2	TRBJ2-7	-	CASSKGTAEQYF	TGTGCCAGCAGTAAAGGGACCGCCGAGCAGTACTTC
-	13	TRBV3-1/TRBV3-2	TRBJ1-2	-	CASSRDGGYGYTF	TGTGCCAGCAGTCGGGACGGAGGATATGGCTACACCTTC
-	20	TRBV19	TRBJ2-7	TRBD2	CASSTGIGLSGRASSYEQYF	TGTGCCAGTAGTACGGGGATTGGACTTAGCGGGAGGGCCTCGTCCTACGAGCAGTACTTC
-	16	TRBV5-1	TRBJ1-6	TRBD1	CASSLSGTGVGSPLHF	TGCGCCAGCAGCTTATCCGGGACAGGGGTAGGCTCACCCCTCCACTTT
-	18	TRBV6-1	TRBJ2-5	-	CASSEGKGQTYNQETQYF	TGTGCCAGCAGTGAAGGTAAAGGGCAGACATACAATCAAGAGACCCAGTACTTC
once	17	TRBV7-9	TRBJ2-2	TRBD2	CASSPGTSGRAIGELFF	TGTGCCAGCAGCCCCGGGACTAGCGGGAGGGCCATTGGGGAGCTGTTTTTT
-	14	TRBV11-2	TRBJ1-1	-	CASSPGTGITEAFF	TGTGCCAGCAGCCCCGGGACGGGAATCACTGAAGCTTTCTTT
-	17	TRBV5-1	TRBJ1-4	-	CASTSYPSGGTNEKLFF	TGCGCCAGCACTTCTTACCCTTCGGGGGGAACTAATGAAAAACTGTTTTTT
-	13	TRBV7-2	TRBJ1-5	-	CASSLDYNQPQHF	TGTGCCAGCAGCTTAGATTATAATCAGCCCCAGCATTTT
-	13	TRBV30	TRBJ1-2	-	CAWTGWQNYGYTF	TGTGCCTGGACAGGGTGGCAAAACTATGGCTACACCTTC
-	16	TRBV5-1	TRBJ2-1	TRBD1	CASSLPQGEWNNEQFF	TGCGCCAGCAGCTTGCCCCAGGGGGAGTGGAACAATGAGCAGTTCTTC
-	12	TRBV3-1/TRBV3-2	TRBJ2-7	-	CASSQGAREQYF	TGTGCCAGCAGCCAGGGGGCTCGGGAGCAGTACTTC
-	13	TRBV10-3	TRBJ1-1	-	CASSGTLNTEAFF	TGTGCCTCTAGTGGGACACTGAACACTGAAGCTTTCTTT
-	14	TRBV25-1	TRBJ2-3	-	CASSDSGGTDTQYF	TGTGCCAGCAGTGACTCAGGGGGCACAGATACGCAGTATTTT
-	16	TRBV28	TRBJ1-2	TRBD1	CASSSTGTGMDYGYTF	TGTGCCAGCAGTTCCACCGGGACAGGGATGGACTATGGCTACACCTTC
-	18	TRBV5-4	TRBJ2-5	TRBD1	CASSTPGATGQGQETQYF	TGTGCCAGCAGCACACCCGGAGCCACAGGACAGGGGCAAGAGACCCAGTACTTC
-	14	TRBV6-5	TRBJ1-1	TRBD1	CASRQGAMNTEAFF	TGTGCCAGCAGACAGGGGGCGATGAACACTGAAGCTTTCTTT
-	16	TRBV19	TRBJ2-5	TRBD2	CASRETRSGMAETQYF	TGTGCCAGTAGAGAAACCAGGAGCGGGATGGCTGAGACCCAGTACTTC
-	16	TRBV27	TRBJ2-3	TRBD2	CASARLWGGLTDTQYF	TGTGCCAGCGCCCGCTTATGGGGAGGGCTCACAGATACGCAGTATTTT
-	17	TRBV25-1	TRBJ1-2	TRBD1	CASSEYNPDRRFYGYTF	TGTGCCAGCAGTGAATATAACCCGGACAGGAGATTCTATGGCTACACCTTC
-	13	TRBV7-9	TRBJ1-2	-	CASSLVAGYGYTF	TGTGCCAGCAGCTTGGTAGCAGGGTACGGCTACACCTTC
-	11	TRBV12-3/TRBV12-4	TRBJ1-2	-	CASGTNYGYTF	TGTGCCAGCGGTACTAACTATGGCTACACCTTC
-	14	TRBV2	TRBJ1-3	TRBD1	CASKPQGPGNTIYF	TGTGCCAGCAAGCCACAGGGGCCTGGAAACACCATATATTTT
-	15	TRBV5-1	TRBJ2-5	-	CASSLGTKPQETQYF	TGCGCCAGCAGCTTGGGCACTAAACCTCAAGAGACCCAGTACTTC
-	13	TRBV5-1	TRBJ2-7	-	CASSLEDLDQQYF	TGCGCCAGCAGCTTGGAGGATCTGGACCAGCAGTACTTC
-	14	TRBV3-1/TRBV3-2	TRBJ1-5	-	CASSQDRGYQPQHF	TGTGCCAGCAGCCAAGATAGGGGGTATCAGCCCCAGCATTTT
-	17	TRBV28	TRBJ1-3	-	CASSQGFLVRSGNTIYF	TGTGCCAGCAGTCAGGGGTTCTTAGTGCGGTCTGGAAACACCATATATTTT
few	13	TRBV19	TRBJ1-1	-	CASSPHMRTEAFF	TGTGCCAGTAGTCCCCATATGCGTACTGAAGCTTTCTTT
-	16	TRBV11-2	TRBJ1-1	-	CASSPMVGHFNTEAFF	TGTGCCAGCAGCCCCATGGTAGGACATTTCAACACTGAAGCTTTCTTT
-	15	TRBV13	TRBJ2-2	TRBD2	CASSLLAGDTGELFF	TGTGCCAGCAGCCTTCTAGCGGGGGACACCGGGGAGCTGTTTTTT
-	15	TRBV4-1	TRBJ1-4	-	CASSQGGGRKGELFF	TGCGCCAGCAGCCAAGGGGGAGGTCGAAAAGGGGAACTGTTTTTT
-	12	TRBV14	TRBJ1-1	-	CASSLQGAEAFF	TGTGCCAGCAGCTTACAGGGTGCTGAAGCTTTCTTT
-	17	TRBV5-1	TRBJ2-3	TRBD2	CASSREGTSGFTDTQYF	TGCGCCAGCAGTAGGGAGGGGACTAGCGGGTTCACAGATACGCAGTATTTT
-	16	TRBV3-1/TRBV3-2	TRBJ2-7	TRBD2	CASSQGGLAGVSEQYF	TGTGCCAGCAGCCAAGGCGGACTAGCGGGAGTTAGCGAGCAGTACTTC
-	13	TRBV15	TRBJ1-1	TRBD1	CATSRRWDREIFF	TGTGCCACCAGTAGGAGGTGGGACAGGGAAATTTTCTTT
-	13	TRBV2	TRBJ1-1	-	CASSEGRDTEAFF	TGTGCCAGCAGTGAAGGCAGGGACACTGAAGCTTTCTTT
-	17	TRBV20-1	TRBJ1-5	TRBD1	CSASGRQGAPGNQPQHF	TGCAGTGCTAGTGGGAGACAGGGGGCGCCTGGCAATCAGCCCCAGCATTTT